This TCR beta chain was documented in a study of OX40 agonist ivuxolimab in advanced cancers. Overall study: People in dose escalation had one of these cancers: hepatocellular carcinoma, melanoma, renal cell or head and neck cancer.

Per germline, CDR1 SGHNT and CDR2 YYREEE (reference sequence). The CDR3 is 15 residues long. J gave up 8 bases and V 0 bases, and 5 bases lay outside the gene matches. Sequenced by immunoSEQ multiplex PCR; TCRdb stores in-frame clones only, minus some. This table has 50,000 to 65,000 clones, over 75% appearing once. Study observations and caveats: The investigators did not determine what antigen specificity the expanded peripheral T cells had. Expanded clones were, on average, more numerous in CD8+ T cells than in CD4+.

As regards this clone: As yet, its antigen is unknown. Additional DNA sequences in this sample encode the identical CDR3.

Here the sequenced sample was CD4+ or CD8+ T cells sorted from blood, taken in a trial of the OX40 agonist ivuxolimab. The receptor was derived from an adult with an advanced solid tumor such as melanoma, head and neck, liver or kidney cancer. The chain combines TRBV5-4 with TRBJ1-4; TRBD1 agrees at 9 bases. The DNA for the CDR3 is TGTGCCAGCAGCTTGGATGGGACAGGGAAGGAAAAACTGTTTTTT. The encoded protein is CASSLDGTGKEKLFF.